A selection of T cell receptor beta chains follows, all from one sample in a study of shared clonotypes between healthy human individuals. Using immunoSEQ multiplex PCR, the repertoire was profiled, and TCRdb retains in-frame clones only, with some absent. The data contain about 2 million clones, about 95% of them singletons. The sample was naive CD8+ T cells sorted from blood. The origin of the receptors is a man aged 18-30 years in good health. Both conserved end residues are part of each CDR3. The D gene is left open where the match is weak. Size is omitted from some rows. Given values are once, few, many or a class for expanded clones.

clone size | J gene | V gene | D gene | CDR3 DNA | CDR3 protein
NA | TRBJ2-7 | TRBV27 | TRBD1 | TGTGCCAGCAGTTTTTCTATCGGGACAGCCTCCTACGAGCAGTACTTC | CASSFSIGTASYEQYF
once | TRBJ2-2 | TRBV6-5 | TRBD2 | TGTGCCAGCAGTTCACTAGCGGGAGTAGCCGGGGAGCTGTTTTTT | CASSSLAGVAGELFF
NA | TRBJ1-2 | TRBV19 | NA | TGTGCCAGTAGCACAGGCCTGACTGGCTACACCTTC | CASSTGLTGYTF
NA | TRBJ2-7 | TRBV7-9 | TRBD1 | TGTGCCAGCAGCTTGAGACAGGGCTACGAGCAGTACTTC | CASSLRQGYEQYF
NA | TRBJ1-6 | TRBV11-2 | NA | TGTGCCAGCAGCCTTATTGGGTCCTCCTATAATTCACCCCTCCACTTT | CASSLIGSSYNSPLHF
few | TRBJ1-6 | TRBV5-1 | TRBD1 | TGCGCCAGCAGCTGGGACAGGGTGGATTCACCCCTCCACTTT | CASSWDRVDSPLHF
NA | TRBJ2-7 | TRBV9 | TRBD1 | TGTGCCAGCAGCCCAGGGGGGACAGGGCTGGGGGAGCAGTACTTC | CASSPGGTGLGEQYF
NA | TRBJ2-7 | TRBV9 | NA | TGTGCCAGCAGCCCTAGAGAGTGGGGGGCGGTGTTCCACGAGCAGTACTTC | CASSPREWGAVFHEQYF
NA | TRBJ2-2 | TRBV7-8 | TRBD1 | TGTGCCAGCAGCTCAAATATCGACAGGGGGCGGGTCGGGGAGCTGTTTTTT | CASSSNIDRGRVGELFF
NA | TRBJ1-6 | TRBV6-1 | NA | TGTGCCAGCAGGGATATAGGAAATTCACCCCTCCACTTT | CASRDIGNSPLHF
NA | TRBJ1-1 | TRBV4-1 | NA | TGCGCCAGCAGCCAAGATCTCTCCGTCGATGAAGCTTTCTTT | CASSQDLSVDEAFF
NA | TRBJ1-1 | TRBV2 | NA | TGTGCCAGCAGTGACTTGGGAATCCAAGCTTTCTTT | CASSDLGIQAFF
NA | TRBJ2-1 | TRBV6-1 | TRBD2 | TGTGCCAGCTCACTAGCGGGAGTTAATGAGCAGTTCTTC | CASSLAGVNEQFF
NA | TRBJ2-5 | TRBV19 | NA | TGTGCCAGTAGTATGGTTCAGGGCCGAGAGACCCAGTACTTC | CASSMVQGRETQYF
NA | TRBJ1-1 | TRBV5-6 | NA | TGTGCCAGCAGCTCTCGGAGGGAACTAAGAAACACTGAAGCTTTCTTT | CASSSRRELRNTEAFF
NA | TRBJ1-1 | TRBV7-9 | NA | TGTGCCAGCAGCTTACTGCAGGGGATGAACACTGAAGCTTTCTTT | CASSLLQGMNTEAFF
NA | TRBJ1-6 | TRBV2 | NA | TGTGCCAGCAGTGAAGCGAAGGGTATCGGGTCACCCCTCCACTTT | CASSEAKGIGSPLHF
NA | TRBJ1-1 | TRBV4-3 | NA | TGCGCCAGCAGCCAAGATCCGGGGGCCCTGAACACTGAAGCTTTCTTT | CASSQDPGALNTEAFF
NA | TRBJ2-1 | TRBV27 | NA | TGTGCCAGCAGTTTAGGGTACCTCTCCTACAATGAGCAGTTCTTC | CASSLGYLSYNEQFF
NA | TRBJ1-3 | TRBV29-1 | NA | TGCAGCGTCGACGTACAGGGTACAGGAAACACCATATATTTT | CSVDVQGTGNTIYF
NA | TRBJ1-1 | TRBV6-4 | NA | TGTGCCAGCAGTGACACAGGGCCCACTGAAGCTTTCTTT | CASSDTGPTEAFF
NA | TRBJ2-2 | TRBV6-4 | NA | TGTGCCAGCAGTGACGGAGTTTCCGGGGAGCTGTTTTTT | CASSDGVSGELFF
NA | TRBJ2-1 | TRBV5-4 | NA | TGTGCCAGCAGCTTGGGTAGCGGAAGTTCCTACAATGAGCAGTTCTTC | CASSLGSGSSYNEQFF
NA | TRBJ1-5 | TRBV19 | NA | TGTGCCAGTAGTACCAACCCCCCAGGTCCCCAGCATTTT | CASSTNPPGPQHF
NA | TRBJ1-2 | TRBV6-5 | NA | TGTGCCAGCAGTTACTTGGGGGGCGCGCGCTACACCTTC | CASSYLGGARYTF
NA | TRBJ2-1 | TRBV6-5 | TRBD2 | TGTGCCAGCAGTTATTATAGCGGGAGGGAGCAGTTCTTC | CASSYYSGREQFF
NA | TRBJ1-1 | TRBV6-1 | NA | TGTGCCAGCAACGAGGACGGAGGGACTGAAGCTTTCTTT | CASNEDGGTEAFF
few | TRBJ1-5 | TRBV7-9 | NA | TGTGCCAGCACCCCTTATTCCAATCAGCCCCAGCATTTT | CASTPYSNQPQHF
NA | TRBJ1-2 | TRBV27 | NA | TGTGCCAGCAGCCCGGGGGTTGGTGGCTACACCTTC | CASSPGVGGYTF
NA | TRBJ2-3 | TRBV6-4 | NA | TGTGCCAGCAGTGAGGACAGCTACACGGATACGCAGTATTTT | CASSEDSYTDTQYF
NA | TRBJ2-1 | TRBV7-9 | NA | TGTGCCAGCAGCTTTAGTGGCGGGCCACACTACAATGAGCAGTTCTTC | CASSFSGGPHYNEQFF
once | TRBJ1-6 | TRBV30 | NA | TGTGCCTGGAGCGACACAGGACTCAACAATTCACCCCTCCACTTT | CAWSDTGLNNSPLHF
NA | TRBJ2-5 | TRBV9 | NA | TGTGCCAGCAGCATGCAGGGCCTAGGGGAGACCCAGTACTTC | CASSMQGLGETQYF
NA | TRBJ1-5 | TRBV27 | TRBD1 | TGTGCCAGCAGTTCAGGGGGAGGCAATCAGCCCCAGCATTTT | CASSSGGGNQPQHF
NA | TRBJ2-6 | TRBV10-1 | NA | TGCGCCAGCCCGTTTAGGGCGGCTGGGGCCAACGTCCTGACTTTC | CASPFRAAGANVLTF
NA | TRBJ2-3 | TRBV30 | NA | TGTGCCTGGGGAGGCACAGATACGCAGTATTTT | CAWGGTDTQYF
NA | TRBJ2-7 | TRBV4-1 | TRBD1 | TGCGCCAGCAGCCAAGGTCCGGGACAGGGGGCTTACGAGCAGTACTTC | CASSQGPGQGAYEQYF
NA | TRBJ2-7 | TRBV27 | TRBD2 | TGTGCCAGCAGTTCCTCAACCGGGACTATCTCCTACGAGCAGTACTTC | CASSSSTGTISYEQYF
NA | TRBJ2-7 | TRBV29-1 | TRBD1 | TGCAGCGTTGTCCAAGGACAGGGGGCCTACGAGCAGTACTTC | CSVVQGQGAYEQYF
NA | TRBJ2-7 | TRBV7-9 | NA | TGTGCCAGCACCAACCAGGAATCCTCCTACGAGCAGTACTTC | CASTNQESSYEQYF
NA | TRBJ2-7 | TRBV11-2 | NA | TGTGCCAGCAGCTTAAACCCGGGCGGCTACGAGCAGTACTTC | CASSLNPGGYEQYF
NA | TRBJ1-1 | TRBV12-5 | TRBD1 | TGTGCTAGTGGTTTGGTAATAGGGGGCCCCCCTGAAGCTTTCTTT | CASGLVIGGPPEAFF